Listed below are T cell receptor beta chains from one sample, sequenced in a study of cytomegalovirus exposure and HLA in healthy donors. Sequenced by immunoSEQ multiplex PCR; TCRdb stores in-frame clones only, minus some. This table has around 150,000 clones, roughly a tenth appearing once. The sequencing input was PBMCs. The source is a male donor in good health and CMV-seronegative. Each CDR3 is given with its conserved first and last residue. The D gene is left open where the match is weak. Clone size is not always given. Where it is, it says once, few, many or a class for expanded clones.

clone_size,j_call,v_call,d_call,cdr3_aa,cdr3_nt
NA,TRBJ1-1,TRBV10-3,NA,CAISDSQVWEAFF,TGTGCCATCAGTGACTCACAGGTATGGGAAGCTTTCTTT
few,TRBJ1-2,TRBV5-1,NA,CASSLRAERGYYGYTF,TGCGCCAGCAGCTTGCGGGCAGAACGGGGATATTATGGCTACACCTTC
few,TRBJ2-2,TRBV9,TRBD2,CASSVVASGGVSSRTELFF,TGTGCCAGCAGCGTAGTCGCTAGCGGGGGTGTAAGTTCTCGGACCGAGCTGTTTTTT
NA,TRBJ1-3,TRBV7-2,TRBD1,CASSLARTGSGNTIYF,TGTGCCAGCAGCTTAGCCCGGACAGGCTCTGGAAACACCATATATTTT
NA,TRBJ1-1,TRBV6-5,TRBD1,CASSYFIRGLNTEAFF,TGTGCCAGCAGTTACTTCATCAGGGGGCTTAACACTGAAGCTTTCTTT
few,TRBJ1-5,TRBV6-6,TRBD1,CASSAPDRGGNQPQHF,TGTGCCAGCAGTGCACCCGACAGGGGCGGCAATCAGCCCCAGCATTTT
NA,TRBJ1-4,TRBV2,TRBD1,CASARGLNEKLFF,TGTGCCAGCGCCAGGGGGCTTAATGAAAAACTGTTTTTT
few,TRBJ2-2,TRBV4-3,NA,CASTRASQGGSTGELFF,TGCGCCAGCACCAGGGCCTCCCAGGGAGGTTCGACCGGGGAGCTGTTTTTT
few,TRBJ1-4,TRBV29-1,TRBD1,CSVRDRNEKLFF,TGCAGCGTCCGGGACAGAAATGAAAAACTGTTTTTT
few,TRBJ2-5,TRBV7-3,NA,CASSLGGPHQETQYF,TGTGCCAGCAGCTTGGGGGGACCCCACCAAGAGACCCAGTACTTC